One and the same sample provided the 10 T cell receptor beta chains below, sequenced in a study of T cells in Graves' hyperthyroidism and ophthalmopathy. The source material, RNA transcripts, was used to amplify TCR beta CDR3 regions. The study used the HTBI primer set for a first-round RT-PCR of the TCR CDR3. TCRdb called the multiplex PCR reads again in MiXCR, with one record for every CDR3 protein. The sample includes 540,000 or so distinct CDR3 sequences, less than 20% of them seen just once. The sequenced sample consisted of blood. These receptor sequences come from a woman aged 25 to 39 with Graves' hyperthyroidism.

V is TRBV6-6 and J is TRBJ2-1; D remains ambiguous. Trimming removed 0 bases from V and 10 bases from J, with 7 bases in between. CDR1 is MNHNY and CDR2 is SVGAGI in the germline V gene (reference sequence). This CDR3 has 12 amino acids. CDR3 sequence: CASSYSQEEQFF. The DNA of the CDR3 is TGTGCCAGCAGTTACTCCCAGGAGGAGCAGTTCTTC.

The chain recombines TRBV19 with TRBJ1-2; D unclear. The CDR3 has 13 amino acids. The V gene's germline CDR1 is LNHDA and CDR2 SQIVND (reference sequence). The ends were cut back, 5 bases at V and 11 bases at J, with 18 bases in the middle. CDR3 region: CASSQVGLSRYTF. The CDR3 coding sequence is TGTGCCAGTAGTCAAGTAGGACTTTCTAGGTACACCTTC.

This clonotype occurred many times. This sequence joins TRBV28 and TRBJ2-1, with 9 bases identical to TRBD2. The CDR3 is made up of 16 amino acids. Trimming removed 6 bases from V and 4 bases from J; junction bases left unmatched: 10. Germline V gene data show CDR1 as MDHEN and CDR2 as SYDVKM. CDR3 sequence reads: CASSPPSGRQYNEQFF. As DNA, the CDR3 is TGTGCCAGCAGCCCTCCCAGCGGGAGGCAATACAATGAGCAGTTCTTC.

This clonotype was picked up many times. The chain employs TRBV20-1 and TRBJ2-3; D not certain. V shed 3 bases and J shed 4 bases, with 11 bases lying between them. The V gene's germline CDR1 is DFQATT and CDR2 SNEGSKA (reference sequence). This CDR3 spans 13 amino acids. CDR3 region: CSASPDPADTQYF. DNA for the CDR3: TGCAGTGCTAGCCCCGACCCCGCAGATACGCAGTATTTT.

The CDR3 spells CASTRDRGSLGGANVLTF. The CDR3 DNA is TGTGCCAGCACCCGGGACAGGGGGTCCCTCGGGGGGGCCAACGTCCTGACTTTC. The chain has TRBV6-1 and TRBJ2-6, with TRBD1 identical over 11 bases. This CDR3 is built from 18 residues. Trimming cost V 7 bases and J 4 bases; bases outside gene matches: 12. Germline CDR1 is MNHNS and CDR2 is SASEGT.

This clonotype was seen more than once but under ten times. The chain carries TRBV6-2 or TRBV6-3 and TRBJ1-1; possibly TRBD1 for D (6 bases). The CDR3 has 12 amino acids. The germline V and J ends were trimmed by 6 bases and 4 bases, with 9 bases remaining between them. In germline, CDR1 is MNHEY, CDR2 SVGEGT. CDR3: CASRYRVTEAFF. The CDR3 DNA is TGTGCCAGCAGGTACAGGGTCACTGAAGCTTTCTTT.

The rearrangement joins TRBV19 to TRBJ2-7; 7 bases are shared with TRBD2. Losses at the gene ends were 5 bases for V and 3 bases for J; bases not matched to a gene: 4. This CDR3 is 13 amino acids long. Germline loops: CDR1 LNHDA, CDR2 SQIVND (reference sequence). CDR3 region: CASSLAENYEQYF. As DNA, the CDR3 is TGTGCCAGTAGTCTAGCGGAAAACTACGAGCAGTACTTC. Full variable domain (missing parts from reference TRBV19 and TRBJ2-7): DGGITQSPKYLFRKEGQNVTLSCEQNLNHDAMYWYRQDPGQGLRLIYYSQIVNDFQKGDIAEGYSVSREKKESFPLTVTSAQKNPTAFYLCASSLAENYEQYFGPGTRLTVT.

This clonotype came up a few times. V and J are TRBV18 and TRBJ2-1, with 12 bases fitting TRBD2. This CDR3 is 16 amino acids long. Germline values: CDR1 KGHSH, CDR2 LQKENI. Losses at the gene ends were 1 base for V and 6 bases for J; bases not matched to a gene: 4. For the CDR3, the DNA is TGTGCCAGCTCACCACTTGGACTAGCGGGATCCAATGAGCAGTTCTTC. Translation: CASSPLGLAGSNEQFF.

V gene TRBV5-5 combines with J gene TRBJ2-7; TRBD2 is a possible D gene (6 bases). This CDR3 is 14 amino acids long. Trimming removed 0 bases at V and 7 bases at J, with 14 bases between. Germline CDR1 is SGHKS and CDR2 is YYEKEE (reference sequence). The CDR3 bases are TGTGCCAGCAGCTTGGGTCCGGGCGGGGTGGAGCAGTACTTC. This sequence encodes CASSLGPGGVEQYF.

At least ten counts were recorded for this clonotype. In DNA, the CDR3 is TGTGCCAGCAAATTGGCGGGCTCAAGCACCGGGGAGCTGTTTTTT. It translates to CASKLAGSSTGELFF. J is TRBJ2-2 and V is TRBV2; tentative D call: TRBD2 (5 bases). Trimming left V 7 bases short and J 4 bases short, with 16 bases between. The CDR3 has 15 amino acids. Germline lookup yields CDR1 SNHLY and CDR2 FYNNEI. Full variable domain (rest looked up from reference TRBV2 and TRBJ2-2): EPEVTQTPSHQVTQMGQEVILRCVPISNHLYFYWYRQILGQKVEFLVSFYNNEISEKSEIFDDQFSVERPDGSNFTLKIRSTKLEDSAMYFCASKLAGSSTGELFFGEGSRLTVL.